This TCR beta chain is from a study of identical twins. Study-wide results and limits: Cord blood beta clonotypes present at high abundance carried fewer insertions; no such pattern appeared in memory repertoires. Conclusions rested on cross-sectional statistics rather than following the same donors.

V lost 3 bases, J lost 7 bases, and 13 bases stayed unmatched. This CDR3 has 15 amino acids. Germline V CDR1 and CDR2: SGDLS, YYNGEE. This clonotype was seen at least ten times. Its antigen remains unknown. TCRdb reprocessed the 5' RACE reads via MiXCR and lists one record per CDR3 protein. The sample contains some 440,000 distinct CDR3 sequences, 20% to 30% of which appear only once. The sample was also reused in another study, on T cells expressing NK-cell markers.

The clonotype originates from a woman aged 18 to 35 in good health. The specimen was CD4+ T cells sorted from blood. V is TRBV9 and J is TRBJ2-7, with 7 bases that match TRBD1. The CDR3 coding sequence is TGTGCCAGCAGCGCAATGGGACAGTTTGGGGGAGAGCAGTACTTC. Its protein is CASSAMGQFGGEQYF.